A single sample gave rise to the 4 T cell receptor delta chains below, sequenced in a study of Vδ1+ human thymocytes. Extracted RNA was reverse transcribed into cDNA. The CDR3 regions were amplified by multiplex PCR from V-gene primers to a constant-region primer. TCRdb fed the multiplex PCR reads to CATT. This repertoire shows 20,000 to 25,000 delta-chain clones, 6.5% to 10% found once; its top ten account for approximately 1%. For these receptors, no antigen is known. Points from the study as a whole: In the thymus, TRG and TRD repertoires looked highly polyclonal with Gaussian CDR3 lengths.

Sequenced sample: Vdelta1+ gamma-delta thymocytes from the thymus. As to subset: FACS-sorted CD3+ TCRalphabeta- TCRVdelta1+ TCRVdelta2- thymocytes. The receptor source for this set is a child under two years old who had congenital heart surgery.

As concerns this clone: It is unclear where the CDR3 begins or ends on the DNA, so no DNA is shown, and the CDR3 is as TCRdb lists it. V is TRDV1 and J is TRDJ1; the table's D call TRDD3 went unverified against the DNA. The CDR3 is 20 amino acids in total, end residues counted. CDR1 TSWWSYY and CDR2 QGS come from the germline V gene. CDR3 residues: CALGEDPFGSGGMYTDKLIF.

The chain couples TRDV1 to TRDJ1; 9 positions agree with TRDD3. The CDR3 is 19 amino acids. Germline CDR1 reads TSWWSYY; CDR2 reads QGS. V lost 2 bases to trimming and J lost 1 base; unmatched junction nucleotides: 14. This chain's CDR3 is CALGECSSPGGFITDKLIF. CDR3 nucleotides: TGTGCTCTTGGGGAATGCTCCTCCCCTGGGGGATTCATCACCGATAAACTCATCTTT.

This clone was observed a few times. This chain links TRDV2 with TRDJ1; TRDD3 aligns across 11 bases. The CDR3 spans 20 residues. The V gene's germline CDR1 is GEAIGNYY and CDR2 EKD. The V segment lost 0 bases and the J segment 3 bases; nucleotides outside the gene matches: 17. This chain's CDR3 is CACDTEVLGDSPIQADKLIF. The CDR3 DNA follows: TGTGCCTGTGACACCGAGGTACTGGGGGATAGTCCCATTCAGGCCGATAAACTCATCTTT.

No V gene was called, and the J gene is TRDJ1; the D call of TRDD3 is as the table states it, not checked on the DNA. This CDR3 spans 26 amino acids. The CDR3 DNA reads as TGTGCTCTTGGCCCGCCACTGACGAAAACGGCCATACCAATGTCCTACGTAAGGGTCTTCACCGATAAACTCATCTTT. Amino acid sequence: CALGPPLTKTAIPMSYVRVFTDKLIF.